This TCR beta chain derives from a study of CD8+ T cells in alopecia areata. Study-wide results and caveats: Expanded CD8+ clones among the top 100, and scalp clonality, were significantly decreased by tofacitinib.

Between the trimmed V and J ends, which lost 3 bases and 8 bases, there was a span of 23 bases. Germline CDR1 and CDR2: SGDLS and YYNGEE. The CDR3 consists of 16 residues. Treatment: oral pan-JAK inhibitor, 5-10 mg twice daily. This clone was detected only a few times. Its antigen is as yet unknown. Once RNA had been extracted, it was reverse transcribed into cDNA to act as the sequencing template. Here immunoSEQ multiplex PCR was the method, and the copy in TCRdb shows in-frame clones only, minus some. The table lists about 180,000 clones, less than 70% of them singletons. The sequence derives from a human donor with alopecia areata. Source: CD8+ T cells sorted from blood, taken at week 24, from a patient treated with tofacitinib. The V and J genes are TRBV9 and TRBJ1-2; TRBD1 is a possible D gene (6 bases). CDR3 nucleotide sequence: TGTGCCAGCAGCGCCTCCACCTCCGGGACATACGGAGGCTACACCTTC. Translation gives CASSASTSGTYGGYTF.